This T cell receptor (beta chain) was found in a study of blood T cell repertoires in COVID-19 (dated by TCRdb to 2020 to 2021). Some background on the complete study: Samples from collaborators originated in the United States, Italy and Spain and spanned both the acute and convalescent phases of COVID-19. The material from the prospective study consisted of cDNA or gDNA derived from T cells, B-cell-depleted T cells, or PBMCs. The dataset comprised deeply sampled blood TCRbeta repertoires from subjects exposed to, actively infected with, or recovered from COVID-19. The repertoires were made available in a free public database intended to serve as a resource for research on the immune response to SARS-CoV-2. The samples were drawn from the first 160 participants of the ongoing ImmuneRACE study and from 950 to 1,500 subjects provided by 6 global collaborators. Sample metadata almost always included a de-identified subject ID, COVID-19 status, age in years and sex. Where available, HLA class I and class II types were obtained from metadata supplied by the sample provider rather than from assay-based typing. Study-wide conclusions, independent of this receptor: How much clinical and demographic metadata was included differed by source and by participant, and the metadata was provided uncurated.

At the junction V is shortened by 4 bases and J by 5 bases, with 17 bases in between. The CDR3 sequence holds 15 residues, the cysteine and phenylalanine included. The CDR3 DNA has 45 bases and is translated from base 1. CDR1 is given as MNHEY and CDR2 as SVGAGI, both from the germline V gene. Each collaborating institution followed its own protocols to collect whole blood in K2EDTA tubes. For TCRbeta analysis, collaborators shipped samples in one of three forms: frozen whole blood, isolated PBMCs, or DNA extracted from either of those sample types. A word on this clone: The antigen this receptor binds is unknown. The record has no base qualities; no much larger clone is one base away.

TCRbeta CDR3 regions were amplified from genomic DNA using the immunoSEQ Assay, a bias-controlled multiplex PCR. Regarding the original processing steps: Within the assay, amplification of reference gene primers was used to estimate how many nucleated cells each sample contained. To quantify the absolute abundance of each unique TCRbeta CDR3 rearrangement, sequence reads were collapsed and filtered. For each sample, productive Simpson clonality was calculated as the square root of Simpson's diversity index across productive rearrangements. TCRdb took this table from immuneACCESS and kept in-frame rearrangements with V and J called. Such tables lack part of the clones; where checked against another copy, unresolved V genes explain under half of the gap, and the rest is unexplained. The V and J calls and clone size were taken over from that table, and D and trimming were inferred from the DNA. This sample comprises more than 200,000 clones, around 78% of them detected only once. The biggest ten clones account for under 3% of the sample.

The rearrangement combines TRBV6-5 with TRBJ2-5; TRBD2 is perhaps the D gene, given 6 matching bases. The receptor was isolated from a woman between 70 and 85 years old with active or convalescent COVID-19. Sequenced material: peripheral blood. This receptor carries the CDR3 CASSSTYGTLETQYF. The nucleotide sequence reads as follows: TGTGCCAGCAGTTCGACATACGGGACTCTCGAGACCCAGTACTTC.